These 22 T cell receptor beta chains came from one sample sequenced in a study of T cells in Graves' hyperthyroidism and ophthalmopathy. The TCR beta CDR3 regions underwent amplification using RNA transcripts as the source. The HTBI primer set was used in a first-round RT-PCR of the TCR CDR3. TCRdb reprocessed the multiplex PCR reads with MiXCR, giving one entry per CDR3 protein. The sample contains hundreds of thousands of distinct CDR3 sequences, roughly 15% of which appear only once. Sequenced input: blood. These TCRs come from a woman aged 45-65 years with Graves' ophthalmopathy.

This clonotype showed up just a few times. V usage is TRBV7-8 and J usage is TRBJ2-2; no firm D call. V lost 2 bases and J lost 1, with 11 bases in between. The CDR3 has 16 residues. The germline V gene has CDR1 SGHVS and CDR2 FQNEAQ. CDR3 DNA sequence: TGTGCCAGCAGCTTATGGTGGAGTCGGAACACCGGGGAGCTGTTTTTT. Its protein is CASSLWWSRNTGELFF.

The chain couples TRBV30 to TRBJ1-5; 7 positions agree with TRBD1. Germline V gives CDR1 GTSNPN, CDR2 SVGIG (reference sequence). The CDR3 consists of 14 residues. The junction had 5 bases not matched to a gene; V was cut back by 1 base and J by 5 bases. CDR3 bases: TGTGCCTGGAGTGCTGACAGGGCGGATCAGCCCCAGCATTTT. This codes for CAWSADRADQPQHF.

Points on this clonotype: It is likely a read error: a sequence one base away is far more abundant. This rearrangement joins TRBV6-2 or TRBV6-3 to TRBJ2-2; tentative D call: TRBD2 (5 bases). CDR1 and CDR2 (germline): MNHEY, SVGEGT. There are 12 residues in the CDR3. The CDR3 loop is CASSLEAGELVF. The CDR3 DNA sequence: TGTGCCAGCAGTTTGGAGGCCGGGGAGCTGGTTTTT.

This clonotype was seen at least ten times. V gene TRBV28 combines with J gene TRBJ1-5, with 7 bases fitting TRBD1. Germline V gives CDR1 MDHEN, CDR2 SYDVKM. The V segment lost 4 bases and the J segment 7 bases; nucleotides outside the gene matches: 13. The CDR3 length is 16 residues. CDR3 sequence reads: CASSSVNRGGGQPQHF. Here the CDR3 DNA reads TGTGCCAGCAGTTCTGTTAACAGGGGCGGAGGACAGCCCCAGCATTTT.

V is TRBV6-1 and J is TRBJ2-5; TRBD2 matches at 9 bases. Germline-derived CDR1 and CDR2 are MNHNS and SASEGT. Trimming removed 2 bases from V and 3 bases from J; junction bases left unmatched: 7. The CDR3 contains 16 residues. The CDR3 DNA sequence: TGTGCCAGCAGTGAAACCCCGGGACTAGCCGAAGAGACCCAGTACTTC. Its protein is CASSETPGLAEETQYF.

In this sample, this clonotype turned up many times. The chain uses TRBV4-2 and TRBJ2-1; either TRBD1 or TRBD2 may supply D (5 bases each). CDR3 length: 17 amino acids. Trimming left V 3 bases short and J 2 bases short, with 17 bases between. Germline CDR1 is LGHNA and CDR2 is YNFKEQ. This chain's CDR3 is CASSQPGPGRPYNEQFF. The CDR3 DNA is TGTGCCAGCAGCCAGCCCGGTCCGGGACGCCCCTACAATGAGCAGTTCTTC.

This clonotype has ten or more counts. The V call is TRBV20-1, the J call TRBJ2-5; D is possibly TRBD2 (6 bases). V was pared by 3 bases and J by 5 bases, with 16 bases between. The CDR3 consists of 14 residues. Per germline, CDR1 DFQATT and CDR2 SNEGSKA (reference sequence). CDR3 protein: CSASDPGLWETQYF. The CDR3 nucleotides read TGCAGTGCTAGTGACCCGGGACTTTGGGAGACCCAGTACTTC.

This clonotype turned up a few times. J is TRBJ1-2 and V is TRBV5-6; D remains ambiguous. The CDR3 contains 15 residues. V was shortened by 4 bases and J by 3 bases, with 16 bases between the two germline ends. Looked up from germline, CDR1 is SGHDT and CDR2 is YYEEEE. CDR3 coding DNA: TGTGCCAGCAGCCGGCCTGACCGACCCGACTATGGCTACACCTTC. It is translated as CASSRPDRPDYGYTF. Using reference TRBV5-6 and TRBJ1-2 for the parts outside the CDR3, the full variable domain is DAGVTQSPTHLIKTRGQQVTLRCSPKSGHDTVSWYQQALGQGPQFIFQYYEEEERQRGNFPDRFSGHQFPNYSSELNVNALLLGDSALYLCASSRPDRPDYGYTFGSGTRLTVV.

Many counts were recorded for this clonotype. The chain employs TRBV12-3 or TRBV12-4 and TRBJ1-1, with D possibly matching TRBD1 (6 bases). Trimming took off 4 bases at V and 4 bases at J, with 10 bases between the two ends. This CDR3 spans 13 amino acids. For the CDR3, the DNA is TGTGCCAGCAGTTCAAGGGGGTCCACTGAAGCTTTCTTT. This gives the protein CASSSRGSTEAFF.

J is TRBJ2-3 and V is TRBV27, with 13 bases that match TRBD2. The junction had 8 bases not matched to a gene; V was cut back by 5 bases and J by 0 bases. Germline V gene sequence: CDR1 MNHEY, CDR2 SMNVEV (reference sequence). There are 18 residues in the CDR3. The CDR3 DNA sequence: TGTGCCAGCAGTCCCGGGACTAGCGGGATTCCTAGCACAGATACGCAGTATTTT. This encodes CASSPGTSGIPSTDTQYF.

Only a few counts were recorded for this clonotype. The junction does not match germline at one end; this may be a read error. This rearrangement joins TRBV5-1 to TRBJ1-2; a weak D match, TRBD1 (5 bases). This CDR3 spans 14 amino acids. Germline values: CDR1 SGHRS, CDR2 YFSETQ. The CDR3 spells CASSPQGSPYDYTF. The CDR3 DNA is TGCGCCAGCAGCCCCCAGGGCAGTCCTTATGACTACACCTTC.

The J gene is TRBJ1-3, the V gene TRBV7-3; D remains ambiguous. The CDR3 loop spans 15 amino acids. The germline V and J ends were trimmed by 2 bases and 1 base, with 9 bases remaining between them. Per the germline V gene, CDR1 is SGHTA and CDR2 is FQGTGA. For the CDR3, the DNA is TGTGCCAGCAGCTTAGACGCGGTATCTGGAAACACCATATATTTT. Encoded protein: CASSLDAVSGNTIYF. Drawing the rest from reference TRBV7-3 and TRBJ1-3, the complete variable domain is GAGVSQTPSNKVTEKGKYVELRCDPISGHTALYWYRQSLGQGPEFLIYFQGTGAADDSGLPNDRFFAVRPEGSVSTLKIQRTERGDSAVYLCASSLDAVSGNTIYFGEGSWLTVV.

The rearrangement uses TRBV27 and TRBJ1-6; D gene uncertain. CDR3 size: 14 residues. Trimming took 4 bases from V and 7 from J, leaving 11 bases between them. Germline lookup yields CDR1 MNHEY and CDR2 SMNVEV (reference sequence). The CDR3 region has the DNA TGTGCCAGCAGTTATACCCGGACGAATTCACCCCTCCACTTT. Translation: CASSYTRTNSPLHF.

The V and J genes are TRBV20-1 and TRBJ1-3; a possible D gene is TRBD1 (5 bases). The CDR3 runs 14 residues. CDR1 DFQATT and CDR2 SNEGSKA come from the germline V gene (reference sequence). The V end lost 3 bases, the J end lost 2 bases, and 11 bases lay between the germline ends. The CDR3 is CSASRDSTGNTIYF. CDR3 coding DNA: TGCAGTGCTAGCCGGGACTCCACTGGAAACACCATATATTTT.

This clonotype was picked up many times. This chain links TRBV7-2 with TRBJ1-1, with unresolved D. The V gene lost 1 base and the J gene lost 7 bases, with 7 bases spanning the gap. Germline loops: CDR1 SGHTA, CDR2 FQGNSA. The CDR3 extends over 12 amino acids. CDR3 in amino acids: CASSLDAFEAFF. The DNA of the CDR3 is TGTGCCAGCAGCTTAGACGCTTTTGAAGCTTTCTTT.

This clonotype was counted between two and nine times. The chain carries TRBV5-1 and TRBJ2-4; TRBD2 agrees at 10 bases. Germline V CDR1 and CDR2: SGHRS, YFSETQ. V trimming: 4 bases; J trimming: 8 bases; junction bases outside the gene matches: 15. This CDR3 spans 17 amino acids. CDR3 in amino acids: CASSIRLAGQGKDIQYF. DNA for the CDR3: TGCGCCAGCAGCATACGACTAGCGGGCCAAGGGAAGGACATTCAGTACTTC.

For the CDR3, the DNA is TGTGCCAGCAGCAAACTAGGAGGGGTCTACAATGAGCAGTTCTTC. Amino acids: CASSKLGGVYNEQFF. This chain uses TRBV6-1 with TRBJ2-1, with D possibly being TRBD2 (6 bases). The germline V and J ends were trimmed by 6 bases and 3 bases, with 15 bases remaining between them. The germline CDR1 and CDR2 sequences are MNHNS and SASEGT. The length of the CDR3 is 15 residues.

A few counts support this clonotype. This chain links TRBV6-1 with TRBJ1-2; D gene uncertain. CDR3 size: 17 residues. Germline assignment: CDR1 MNHNS and CDR2 SASEGT. V shed 2 bases and J shed 4 bases, with 20 bases lying between them. The CDR3 here is CASSETRAFAVIYGYTF. The CDR3 DNA reads as TGTGCCAGCAGTGAAACGCGGGCTTTCGCGGTAATCTATGGCTACACCTTC.

This clonotype was recorded a few times. The chain carries TRBV6-1 and TRBJ2-5; D possibly uses TRBD1 or TRBD2 (5 bases each). The V gene's germline CDR1 is MNHNS and CDR2 SASEGT. This CDR3 is built from 16 residues. Between the trimmed V and J ends, which lost 8 bases and 5 bases, there was a span of 24 bases. The CDR3 DNA sequence: TGTGCCAGCTTGAGGTCTTCCATTGGGGGAATTGAGACCCAGTACTTC. This translates into CASLRSSIGGIETQYF.

CDR3 loop: CASSIKGGRNNEQFF. In nucleotides, the CDR3 is TGTGCCAGTAGTATAAAGGGTGGACGAAACAATGAGCAGTTCTTC. The chain joins TRBV19 to TRBJ2-1; D gene uncertain. Trimming removed 2 bases from V and 5 bases from J, with 13 bases in between. Germline V gene sequence: CDR1 LNHDA, CDR2 SQIVND (reference sequence). The CDR3 consists of 15 residues.

This clonotype was recorded at least ten times. The chain uses TRBV3-1 and TRBJ2-2; D unclear. The CDR3 loop spans 15 amino acids. Trimming removed 0 bases from V and 3 bases from J, with 8 bases in between. Per the germline V gene, CDR1 is LGHDT and CDR2 is YNNKEL (reference sequence). CDR3: CASSQDAVYTGELFF. The DNA for the CDR3 is TGTGCCAGCAGCCAAGATGCCGTTTACACCGGGGAGCTGTTTTTT.

The gene calls are TRBV6-2 or TRBV6-3 and TRBJ2-5; 13 nucleotides line up with TRBD2. The V segment lost 4 bases and the J segment 5 bases; nucleotides outside the gene matches: 7. Germline V CDR1 and CDR2: MNHEY, SVGEGT. This CDR3 spans 16 amino acids. CDR3 residues: CASSFTSGRARETQYF. The CDR3 coding sequence is TGTGCCAGCAGTTTCACTAGCGGGAGGGCCCGGGAGACCCAGTACTTC.